What follows are 14 T cell receptor beta chains derived from one specimen sequenced in a study of shared clonotypes between healthy human individuals. Assay: immunoSEQ multiplex PCR; the TCRdb copy retains only in-frame clones and omits some. The repertoire consists of some 1 million clones, with 70% to 80% occurring once and the leading ten covering about 1.5%. Sequences were obtained from memory CD4+ T cells sorted from blood. Subset denoted: CD45RA-negative fraction. The receptor source for this set is a man aged 18 to 30 in good health.

The chain combines TRBV1 with TRBJ2-1; TRBD2, the D gene given by the table, was not confirmed from the DNA. TRBV1 is flagged as a pseudogene. The CDR3 has 18 amino acids. CDR3 coding DNA: TGCACCAGCAGCCGGCTAGCGGGAGGGCCCTCTCCTCGCAATGAGCAGTTCTTC. It yields the protein CTSSRLAGGPSPRNEQFF.

The chain is built from TRBV6-1 and TRBJ1-6; D might be TRBD1 (6 bases). The V end lost 3 bases, the J end lost 3 bases, and 12 bases lay between the germline ends. CDR1 MNHNS and CDR2 SASEGT come from the germline V gene. The CDR3 is 16 amino acids. The CDR3 loop is CASSDKGGYYNSPLHF. CDR3 nucleotide sequence: TGTGCCAGCAGTGATAAGGGGGGCTACTATAATTCACCCCTCCACTTT.

This clone was detected only once. The rearrangement joins TRBV6-1 to TRBJ1-2, with no clear D. This CDR3 comprises 15 residues. Trimming pared 5 bases from V and 8 bases from J, leaving 21 bases between. The germline gives CDR1 MNHNS, CDR2 SASEGT. The CDR3 here is CASSPSVTLVVGYTF. In DNA, the CDR3 is TGTGCCAGCAGTCCCTCCGTAACCCTAGTAGTGGGCTACACCTTC.

The chain uses TRBV28 and TRBJ1-3; D call uncertain. Germline CDR1 reads MDHEN; CDR2 reads SYDVKM. CDR3 length: 14 residues. V was shortened by 7 bases and J by 6 bases, with 16 bases between the two germline ends. The CDR3 loop reads CASTTGGELNTIYF. The CDR3 region has the DNA TGTGCCAGCACAACGGGCGGTGAATTAAACACCATATATTTT.

This clone was found once. The chain carries TRBV18 and TRBJ2-3; the D is unclear. The V gene lost 0 bases and the J gene lost 4 bases, with 8 bases spanning the gap. Germline V gene lookup returns CDR1 KGHSH and CDR2 LQKENI. The CDR3 contains 14 residues. This chain's CDR3 is CASSPPGFPDTQYF. CDR3 sequence (DNA): TGTGCCAGCTCACCACCGGGGTTTCCAGATACGCAGTATTTT.

The V and J genes are TRBV9 and TRBJ2-1; D might be TRBD1 (6 bases). The CDR3 consists of 15 residues. Germline V lookup: CDR1 SGDLS, CDR2 YYNGEE. Trimming took off 3 bases at V and 8 bases at J, with 18 bases between the two ends. In DNA form, the CDR3 reads TGTGCCAGCAGCGCAGGGGTAGGCCGTTCGGATGAGCAGTTCTTC. Translated: CASSAGVGRSDEQFF. The whole variable domain, filled in from reference TRBV9 and TRBJ2-1, reads DSGVTQTPKHLITATGQRVTLRCSPRSGDLSVYWYQQSLDQGLQFLIQYYNGEERAKGNILERFSAQQFPDLHSELNLSSLELGDSALYFCASSAGVGRSDEQFFGPGTRLTVL.

V usage is TRBV7-9 and J usage is TRBJ2-3, with D perhaps TRBD1 (7 bases). The CDR3 spans 17 residues. Germline V gene lookup returns CDR1 SEHNR and CDR2 FQNEAQ (reference sequence). Trimming left V 5 bases short and J 1 base short, with 19 bases between. The chain's CDR3 is CASSPQGGRLGTDTQYF. CDR3 nucleotide sequence: TGTGCCAGCAGCCCCCAGGGGGGCCGGTTGGGCACAGATACGCAGTATTTT.

The V and J genes are TRBV5-4 and TRBJ2-3, with 13 bases fitting TRBD2. Germline values: CDR1 SGHNT, CDR2 YYREEE (reference sequence). The CDR3 length is 18 residues. With 2 bases clipped from V and 1 base from J, the junction kept 7 bases outside the gene matches. CDR3 DNA sequence: TGTGCCAGCAGCTTCAAACTAGCGGGGGGGCGGGGCACAGATACGCAGTATTTT. Residues: CASSFKLAGGRGTDTQYF.

The table lists this clone with a few counts. V is TRBV6-5 and J is TRBJ1-6, with TRBD1 identical over 9 bases. The V gene's germline CDR1 is MNHEY and CDR2 SVGAGI. This CDR3 has 15 residues. V gave up 5 bases and J gave up 9 bases; unmatched junction bases: 8. CDR3 region: CASSTSQGAASPLHF. CDR3 coding DNA: TGTGCCAGCAGTACCTCACAGGGGGCGGCTTCACCCCTCCACTTT.

The chain combines TRBV5-6 with TRBJ2-7; tentatively, D is TRBD1 (6 bases). Trimming removed 4 bases from V and 6 bases from J, with 14 bases in between. The CDR3 loop spans 13 amino acids. Per the germline V gene, CDR1 is SGHDT and CDR2 is YYEEEE. The CDR3 loop is CASSVLQGGEQYF. In DNA, the CDR3 is TGTGCCAGCAGCGTCCTACAGGGCGGCGAGCAGTACTTC. Full variable domain (missing parts from reference TRBV5-6 and TRBJ2-7): DAGVTQSPTHLIKTRGQQVTLRCSPKSGHDTVSWYQQALGQGPQFIFQYYEEEERQRGNFPDRFSGHQFPNYSSELNVNALLLGDSALYLCASSVLQGGEQYFGPGTRLTVT.

A remark on this clone: This sample includes further DNA sequences coding for the same CDR3. The chain is built from TRBV7-2 and TRBJ2-7; D is unresolved. The CDR3 covers 15 residues. Germline-derived CDR1 and CDR2 are SGHTA and FQGNSA. V lost 1 base, J lost 0 bases, and 10 bases lay in between. The CDR3 here is CASSLVGRSSYEQYF. In nucleotides, the CDR3 is TGTGCCAGCAGCTTAGTGGGCAGGAGCTCCTACGAGCAGTACTTC. The full variable domain, completed using reference TRBV7-2 and TRBJ2-7, is GAGVSQSPSNKVTEKGKDVELRCDPISGHTALYWYRQSLGQGLEFLIYFQGNSAPDKSGLPSDRFSAERTGGSVSTLTIQRTQQEDSAVYLCASSLVGRSSYEQYFGPGTRLTVT.

A note on this clone: Distinct nucleotide sequences in the sample also encode this CDR3. This chain connects TRBV10-3 to TRBJ1-5; D call uncertain. The CDR3 is made up of 13 amino acids. The germline V gene has CDR1 ENHRY and CDR2 SYGVKD. V lost 4 bases to trimming and J lost 4 bases, with 8 bases between them. CDR3: CAISGVTNQPQHF. CDR3 sequence (DNA): TGTGCCATCAGTGGGGTCACTAATCAGCCCCAGCATTTT.

As to this clone: At the DNA level, this CDR3 is encoded by other sequences in the same sample as well. The V and J genes are TRBV19 and TRBJ1-5, with unresolved D. Trimming stripped 2 bases from V and 5 bases from J, with 7 bases between. Germline CDR1 and CDR2: LNHDA and SQIVND (reference sequence). The CDR3 covers 13 residues. CDR3: CASSITGDQPQHF. CDR3 sequence (DNA): TGTGCCAGTAGTATAACGGGAGATCAGCCCCAGCATTTT.

This chain connects TRBV7-9 to TRBJ2-7, with 7 nucleotides matching TRBD1. V was pared by 4 bases and J by 5 bases, with 8 bases of the junction left unmatched. This CDR3 has 14 residues. Looked up from germline, CDR1 is SEHNR and CDR2 is FQNEAQ (reference sequence). CDR3 sequence (DNA): TGTGCCAGCAGCTCTCTGACAGGGAGACACGAGCAGTACTTC. The encoded protein is CASSSLTGRHEQYF.